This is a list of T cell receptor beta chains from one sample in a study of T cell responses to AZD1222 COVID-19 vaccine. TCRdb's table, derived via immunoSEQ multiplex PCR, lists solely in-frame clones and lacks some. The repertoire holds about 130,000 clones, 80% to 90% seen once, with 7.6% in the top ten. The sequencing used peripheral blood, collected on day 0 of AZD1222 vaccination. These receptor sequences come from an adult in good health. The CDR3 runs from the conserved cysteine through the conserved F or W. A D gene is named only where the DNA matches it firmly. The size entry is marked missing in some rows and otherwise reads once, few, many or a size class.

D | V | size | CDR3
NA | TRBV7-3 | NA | CASSTQGPDTEAFF
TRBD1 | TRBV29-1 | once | CSVAGSGGSPLHF
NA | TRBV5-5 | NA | CASSLEQGNYGYTF
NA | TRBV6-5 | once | CASSYFNYPTDTQYF
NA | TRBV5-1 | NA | CASSLLPSAGSPYEQYF
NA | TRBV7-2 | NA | CASSPSISGGNEQYF
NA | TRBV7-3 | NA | CASSLQGMDTEAFF
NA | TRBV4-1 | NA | CASSKGETGNQPQHF
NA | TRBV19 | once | CASSSPGGYEQYF
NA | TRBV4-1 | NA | CASSQVYSGELFF
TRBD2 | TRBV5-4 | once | CASRAGGPTGELFF
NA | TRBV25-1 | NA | CASSGLGAESYEQYF
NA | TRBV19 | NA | CASTADAFRLYF
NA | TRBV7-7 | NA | CASSLGQLSSGNTIYF
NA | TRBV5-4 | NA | CASGRTGSYEQYF
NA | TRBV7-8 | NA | CASSLPGSWTQYF
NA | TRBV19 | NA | CASSQAGANTGELFF
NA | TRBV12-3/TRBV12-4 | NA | CASSLVGAEAFF
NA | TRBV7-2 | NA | CASSPPGGQGYQPQHF
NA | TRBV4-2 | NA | CASSQDSRNTEAFF
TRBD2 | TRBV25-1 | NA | CASQAPGLAGAGEQYF
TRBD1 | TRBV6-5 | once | CASSYGTGSIGDTQYF
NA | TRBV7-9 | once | CASSLGHTGELFF
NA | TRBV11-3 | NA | CASSSISGTQYF
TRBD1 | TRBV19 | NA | CATRDSPFSGNTIYF
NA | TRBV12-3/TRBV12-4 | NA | CASSRTAGGGYTF
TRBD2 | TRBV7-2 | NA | CASSPGLATGELFF
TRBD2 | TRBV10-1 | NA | CASSDPGLAGGPAWNEQFF
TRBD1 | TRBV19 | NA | CASRYRDRTKPSYGYTF
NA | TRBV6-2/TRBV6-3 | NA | CASSTNYEQYF
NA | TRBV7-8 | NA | CASSLETGGYTF
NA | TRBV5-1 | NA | CASSLVLLNTGELFF
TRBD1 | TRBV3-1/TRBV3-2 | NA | CASSQDGTGQGAGAFF
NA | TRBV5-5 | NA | CASSYRGGDGELFF
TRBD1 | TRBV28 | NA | CASSFPRDRGNQPQHF
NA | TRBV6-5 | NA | CASTHRVNTEAFF
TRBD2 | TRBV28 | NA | CATKSGRATSSSYEQYF
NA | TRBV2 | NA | CASRLEGGEQYF
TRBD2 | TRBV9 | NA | CASSAAGEFGEQYF
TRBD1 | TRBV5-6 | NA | CASSQPGQGQETQYF
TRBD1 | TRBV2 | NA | CASSGQGRGHQPQHF
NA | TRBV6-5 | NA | CASTLGMLAGNTIYF
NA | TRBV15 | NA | CATAESPTTNEKLFF
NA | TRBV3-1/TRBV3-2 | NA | CASSQDRSGVWSPLHF
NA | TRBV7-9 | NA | CASSEVTEAFF
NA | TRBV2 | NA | CASIALITNAEETQYF
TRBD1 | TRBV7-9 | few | CASSSTGGNQPQHF
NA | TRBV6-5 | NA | CASTSVVDEKLFF
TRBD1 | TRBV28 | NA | CASSQGAGNYGYTF